Each of the 17 T cell receptor beta chains below was sequenced from the same sample in a study of T-cell reconstitution after alpha-beta-depleted transplantation in children. Unique molecular identifiers were used to barcode this TCRbeta library. TCRdb itself ran the PCR reads through MiXCR, one entry per CDR3 protein. The data hold over 200,000 distinct CDR3 sequences, with under 20% observed a single time. The source material was PBMCs, mostly from graft donor cells, sampled 360 days after TCRalphabeta/CD19-depleted stem cell transplant. Receptors originate from a male patient between 2 and 15 years old who had a stem cell transplant for acute lymphoblastic leukemia, so the T cells may come from the graft donor.

On this clonotype: A junction boundary mismatches the germline segment, possibly from a read error. This chain joins TRBV6-2 or TRBV6-3 and TRBJ2-2, with D perhaps TRBD2 (5 bases). Germline V gene sequence: CDR1 MNHEY, CDR2 SVGEGT. This CDR3 spans 11 amino acids. CDR3 DNA: TGTGCCAGCAGTACTACCGGGGAGCCGTTTTTT. This gives the protein CASSTTGEPFF.

V gene TRBV7-2 combines with J gene TRBJ1-6, with TRBD1 identical over 7 bases. Losses at the gene ends were 9 bases for V and 10 bases for J; bases not matched to a gene: 9. Germline lookup yields CDR1 SGHTA and CDR2 FQGNSA. The length of the CDR3 is 13 residues. DNA of the CDR3: TGTGCCAGTAACCAGGGGGTCGGCTCACCCCTCCACTTT. It encodes CASNQGVGSPLHF.

This clonotype showed up just a few times. The chain employs TRBV15 and TRBJ1-2; the D is unclear. V was clipped by 0 bases and J by 7 bases, with 9 bases between them. The CDR3 length is 13 residues. Looked up from germline, CDR1 is LNHNV and CDR2 is YYDKDF (reference sequence). The CDR3 DNA sequence: TGTGCCACCAGCAGAGATAACGTGGGTGGCTACACCTTC. It codes for CATSRDNVGGYTF.

The CDR3 is CSAPGAAAYEQYF. The DNA of the CDR3 is TGCAGTGCGCCGGGGGCGGCAGCGTACGAGCAGTACTTC. This rearrangement joins TRBV20-1 to TRBJ2-7; D may be TRBD1 or TRBD2 (6 bases each). The CDR3 sequence is 13 residues long. The germline V gene encodes CDR1 DFQATT and CDR2 SNEGSKA (reference sequence). Trimming pared 6 bases from V and 4 bases from J, leaving 16 bases between.

The rearrangement joins TRBV11-2 to TRBJ2-4, with D possibly TRBD1 on 5 matching bases. The V gene's germline CDR1 is SGHAT and CDR2 FQNNGV. V was clipped by 1 base and J by 1 base, with 14 bases between them. The CDR3 runs 17 residues. Here the CDR3 DNA reads TGTGCCAGCAGCTTAGGGACCTCAGGGTTGGCCAAAAACATTCAGTACTTC. This encodes CASSLGTSGLAKNIQYF.

This clonotype was counted a few times. V usage is TRBV11-2 and J usage is TRBJ2-7; TRBD2 agrees at 7 bases. The CDR3 sequence is 15 residues long. Losses at the gene ends were 1 base for V and 0 bases for J; bases not matched to a gene: 3. Germline V gives CDR1 SGHAT, CDR2 FQNNGV. The CDR3 DNA is TGTGCCAGCAGCTTAGGGGACTATCTCTCCTACGAGCAGTACTTC. It is translated as CASSLGDYLSYEQYF.

The V and J genes are TRBV5-6 and TRBJ1-2; D is unclear. The CDR3 covers 12 residues. Germline CDR1 SGHDT, CDR2 YYEEEE. V was cut by 4 bases and J by 7 bases, with 11 bases left in between. This chain's CDR3 is CASSPQRGGYTF. The CDR3 coding sequence is TGTGCCAGCAGCCCGCAACGGGGTGGCTACACCTTC.

This clonotype was picked up a small number of times. The chain combines TRBV20-1 with TRBJ2-5; possible D gene TRBD1, 6 bases. CDR1 and CDR2 from the germline V gene are DFQATT and SNEGSKA (reference sequence). This CDR3 comprises 13 residues. The germline V and J ends were trimmed by 4 bases and 2 bases, with 11 bases remaining between them. The CDR3 coding sequence is TGCAGTGCTAAACAGGGCTCGCAAGAGACCCAGTACTTC. It codes for CSAKQGSQETQYF.

The chain links TRBV3-1 to TRBJ2-7; D is undetermined. V gave up 1 base and J gave up 1 base, with 8 bases separating them. The length of the CDR3 is 14 residues. CDR1 LGHDT and CDR2 YNNKEL come from the germline V gene (reference sequence). In DNA form, the CDR3 reads TGTGCCAGCAGCCAAGCGACTGAATCCTACGAGCAGTACTTC. Encoded protein: CASSQATESYEQYF.

The rearrangement links TRBV27 to TRBJ2-1; D is undetermined. This CDR3 spans 12 amino acids. From germline, CDR1 is MNHEY and CDR2 SMNVEV (reference sequence). V lost 5 bases, J lost 6 bases, and 8 bases lay in between. For the CDR3, the DNA is TGTGCCAGCAGTGCTTCCATCAATGAGCAGTTCTTC. It codes for CASSASINEQFF.

This clonotype was detected many times. The chain joins TRBV3-1 to TRBJ2-7; 7 nucleotides agree with TRBD1. V shed 4 bases and J 3 bases; nucleotides not matched to a gene: 3. In germline, CDR1 is LGHDT, CDR2 YNNKEL (reference sequence). This CDR3 comprises 13 residues. CDR3 bases: TGTGCCAGCAGCCTTCGGGACAGCTACGAGCAGTACTTC. It specifies CASSLRDSYEQYF.

In its sample, this clonotype was seen a few times. The chain couples TRBV7-2 to TRBJ2-1, with D uncertain. The CDR3 extends over 17 amino acids. From germline, CDR1 is SGHTA and CDR2 FQGNSA. Trimming stripped 1 base from V and 5 bases from J, with 18 bases between. DNA of the CDR3: TGTGCCAGCAGCTTAGGTGTATGGACCGTTAAACACAATGAGCAGTTCTTC. It yields the protein CASSLGVWTVKHNEQFF.

The table lists this clonotype with a few counts. The chain is built from TRBV27 and TRBJ2-2, with 15 positions matching TRBD2. The CDR3 is made up of 19 amino acids. Germline V lookup: CDR1 MNHEY, CDR2 SMNVEV (reference sequence). J gave up 3 bases and V 5 bases, and 10 bases lay outside the gene matches. The CDR3 DNA reads as TGTGCCAGCAGTCCCTGGACTAGCGGGGGGGCCTTGGACACCGGGGAGCTGTTTTTT. It is translated as CASSPWTSGGALDTGELFF.

This clonotype was counted only a few times. The rearrangement links TRBV28 to TRBJ2-1; 11 bases match TRBD2. The J segment lost 7 bases and the V segment lost 5 bases, leaving 22 bases of the junction unmatched. Per the germline V gene, CDR1 is MDHEN and CDR2 is SYDVKM. This CDR3 is built from 20 residues. This chain's CDR3 is CASSRPPPTQTSGISNEQFF. CDR3 in DNA: TGTGCCAGCAGTCGGCCCCCCCCCACTCAGACTAGCGGGATTTCTAATGAGCAGTTCTTC. The complete variable domain, with remaining parts taken from reference TRBV28 and TRBJ2-1, reads DVKVTQSSRYLVKRTGEKVFLECVQDMDHENMFWYRQDPGLGLRLIYFSYDVKMKEKGDIPEGYSVSREKKERFSLILESASTNQTSMYLCASSRPPPTQTSGISNEQFFGPGTRLTVL.

This clonotype was counted only a few times. The junction differs from germline at one of its ends, possibly a read error. This CDR3 is CASSLSPGTGTNEQYF. The DNA for the CDR3 is TGTGCTAGCAGCTTGTCTCCCGGGACAGGGACCAACGAGCAGTACTTC. V and J are TRBV7-7 and TRBJ2-7, with 9 nucleotides matching TRBD1. Germline lookup yields CDR1 SSHAT and CDR2 FNYEAQ (reference sequence). The CDR3 runs to 16 residues.

The chain links TRBV20-1 to TRBJ2-1, with D possibly TRBD2 on 6 matching bases. Trimming cost V 0 bases and J 7 bases, with 25 bases left between them. Germline assignment: CDR1 DFQATT and CDR2 SNEGSKA (reference sequence). The CDR3 consists of 18 residues. The CDR3 sequence is CSARDISGETYFSNEQFF. CDR3 nucleotides: TGCAGTGCTAGAGATATTTCGGGAGAAACCTATTTTTCAAATGAGCAGTTCTTC.

This chain connects TRBV5-1 to TRBJ2-7, with no clear D. The CDR3 has 14 residues. The germline V gene has CDR1 SGHRS and CDR2 YFSETQ. Deletions cut 4 bases from V and 0 bases from J, with 11 bases between. CDR3 amino acids: CASSPSVGSYEQYF. The CDR3 DNA reads as TGCGCCAGCAGCCCCTCGGTAGGCTCCTACGAGCAGTACTTC.